This T cell receptor beta chain comes out of a study of molecular identifiers for immune sequencing clone quantification. Sequencing libraries of naive CD8 cells derived from around 20,000 to 1,000,000 sorted cells with 10%, 30% or 50% RNA. Isolation of naive CD8 T cells was achieved by sorting on a CD8+CD4-CCR7+CD45RA+ phenotype. Germline trimming cut 7 bases from V and 4 bases from J; bases unmatched to any gene: 9. Per the germline V gene, CDR1 is MNHNY and CDR2 is SVGAGI (reference sequence). The CDR3 runs 15 residues. TCRdb fed the PCR reads into MiXCR, producing one record per CDR3 protein. The table shows around 460,000 distinct CDR3 sequences, with about a fifth occurring only once. This clonotype occurred a few times.

The V call is TRBV6-6, the J call TRBJ2-2; 7 bases align to TRBD2. Sequenced sample: naive CD8+ T cells from blood, with Jurkat cell RNA spiked in. Subset reported: FACS-sorted CD8+CD4-CCR7+CD45RA+ naive T cells. The receptor was isolated from a human donor in good health. Some libraries in this study had Jurkat cell RNA spiked in. CDR3 DNA: TGTGCCAGCACCACGCCGTGGGGGGGCACCGGGGAGCTGTTTTTT. This translates into CASTTPWGGTGELFF.